The present T cell receptor (beta chain) was sequenced within a study of T-cell memory formation after mild COVID-19. One entry per CDR3 protein, called by TCRdb with MiXCR from the 5' RACE reads. The sample lists about 190,000 distinct CDR3 sequences, under 12% occurring once. V dropped 6 bases and J dropped 7; count of bases not matched to a gene: 6. CDR3 size: 14 residues. Germline V lookup: CDR1 SNHLY, CDR2 FYNNEI. The chain links TRBV2 to TRBJ2-2; 9 bases map to TRBD1. The clonotype was recovered from a man between 18 and 35 years old who had mild COVID-19 (a few samples of this study predate the infection). Cell type and time point are not known. The sequencing input was PBMCs or a T cell subset sorted from them (not recorded which). CDR3 DNA: TGTGCCAGCAGCACAGGGGGCGCGGGCGGGGAGCTGTTTTTT. Translated: CASSTGGAGGELFF.